This T cell receptor (beta chain) was recorded in a study of CD8+ T cells in alopecia areata. Study-wide findings and caveats: Tofacitinib yielded significantly lower scalp clonality and fewer expanded CD8+ clones among the top 100. With patients, TCR sharing proved less clear than in mice, a difference possibly related to HLA.

V was clipped by 10 bases and J by 6 bases, with 11 bases between them. Germline assignment: CDR1 MNHNS and CDR2 SASEGT. The CDR3 has 11 amino acids. Details on this clone: The antigen is not known.

Treatment noted: oral pan-JAK inhibitor, 5-10 mg twice daily. The authors extracted RNA and reverse transcribed it into cDNA as the sequencing template. Libraries were prepared by immunoSEQ multiplex PCR; TCRdb keeps only in-frame clonotypes and omits some of them. The sample lists around 60,000 clones; 35% to 55% were seen once. Here the sequenced sample was CD8+ T cells sorted from blood, taken at roughly week 38, from a patient treated with tofacitinib. The chain combines TRBV6-1 with TRBJ2-3; D gene unclear. The sequence derives from a human donor with alopecia areata. The CDR3 sequence: CATYLRDTQYF. CDR3 sequence (DNA): TGTGCCACCTACCTTCGCGATACGCAGTATTTT.